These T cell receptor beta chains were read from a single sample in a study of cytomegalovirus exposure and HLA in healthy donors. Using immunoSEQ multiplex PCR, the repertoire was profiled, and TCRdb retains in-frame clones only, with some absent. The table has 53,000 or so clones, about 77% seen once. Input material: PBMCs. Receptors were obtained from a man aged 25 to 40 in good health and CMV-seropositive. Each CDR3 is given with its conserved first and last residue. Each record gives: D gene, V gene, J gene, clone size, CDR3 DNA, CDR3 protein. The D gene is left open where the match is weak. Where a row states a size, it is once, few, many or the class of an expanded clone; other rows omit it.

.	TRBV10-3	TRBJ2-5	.	TGTGCCATCAGTGAGGGACATTCAGAGACCCAGTACTTC	CAISEGHSETQYF
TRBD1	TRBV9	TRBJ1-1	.	TGTGCCAGCAGCGTAAGTCAGGGGGCCGGGAACACTGAAGCTTTCTTT	CASSVSQGAGNTEAFF
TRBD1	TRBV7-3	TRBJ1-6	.	TGTGCCAGCAGCTTAACCGGGACAGGGGTGAATTCACCCCTCCACTTT	CASSLTGTGVNSPLHF
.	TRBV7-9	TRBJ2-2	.	TGTGCCAGCAGCTTATTGTACAGCAACACCGGGGAGCTGTTTTTT	CASSLLYSNTGELFF
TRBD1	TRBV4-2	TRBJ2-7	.	TGTGCCAGCAGCCTAACCGGGACAGGGGCTCTCGAGCAGTACTTC	CASSLTGTGALEQYF
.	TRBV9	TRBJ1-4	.	TGTGCCAGCAGTGCCGGGACAAGAAATGAAAAACTGTTTTTT	CASSAGTRNEKLFF
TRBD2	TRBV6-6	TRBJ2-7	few	TGTGCCAGCAGTTATCAGGCGGGGGGGCCGGCTGAGCAGTACTTC	CASSYQAGGPAEQYF
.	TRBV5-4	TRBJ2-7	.	TGTGCCAGCAGCTTCGACGGGAGCTCCTACGAGCAGTACTTC	CASSFDGSSYEQYF
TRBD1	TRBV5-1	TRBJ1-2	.	TGCGCCAGCAGCTTGGCCGGGACAGGGGGCGAGGGCTACACCTTC	CASSLAGTGGEGYTF
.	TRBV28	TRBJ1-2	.	TGTGCCAGCAGTTCAAATCACTATGGCTACACCTTC	CASSSNHYGYTF